This T cell receptor (beta chain) derives from a study of blood T cell repertoires in COVID-19. This CDR3 comprises 13 residues. In germline, CDR1 is SGHTA, CDR2 FQGTGA. The V gene lost 0 bases and the J gene lost 6 bases, with 6 bases spanning the gap. In the original analysis: The assay estimated nucleated cells by amplifying reference gene primers. Using immunoSEQ multiplex PCR, the repertoire was profiled, and TCRdb retains in-frame clones only, with some absent. V, J and clone size are taken as reported in that table, and D and trimming were inferred from the DNA itself. The data show a few hundred thousand clones, more than 70% seen once.

Sample: peripheral blood. V is TRBV7-3 and J is TRBJ1-5; no firm D call. The sequence was collected from a young woman with acute or convalescent COVID-19. CDR3 in DNA: TGTGCCAGCAGCTTAACGTCGTCTCAGCCCCAGCATTTT. Translated, it gives CASSLTSSQPQHF.